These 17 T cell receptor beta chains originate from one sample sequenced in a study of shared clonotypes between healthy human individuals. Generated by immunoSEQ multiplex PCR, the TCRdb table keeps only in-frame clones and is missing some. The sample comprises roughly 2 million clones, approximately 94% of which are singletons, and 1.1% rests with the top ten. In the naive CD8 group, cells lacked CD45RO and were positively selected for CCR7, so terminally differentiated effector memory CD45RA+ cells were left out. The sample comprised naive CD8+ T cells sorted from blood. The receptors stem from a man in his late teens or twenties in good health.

CDR3 protein: CASSGAQGALGGYTF. The CDR3 bases are TGTGCCAGCAGCGGCGCCCAGGGGGCGCTTGGTGGCTACACCTTC. This sequence joins TRBV9 and TRBJ1-2, with 8 nucleotides matching TRBD1. Per the germline V gene, CDR1 is SGDLS and CDR2 is YYNGEE. The CDR3 totals 15 residues. J was trimmed by 7 bases and V by 3 bases; bases with no gene match: 11.

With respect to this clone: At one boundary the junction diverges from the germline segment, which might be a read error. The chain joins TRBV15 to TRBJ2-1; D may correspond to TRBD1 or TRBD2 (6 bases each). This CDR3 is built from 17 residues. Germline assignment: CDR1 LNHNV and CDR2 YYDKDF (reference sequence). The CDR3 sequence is CATSGDEGGYPYNEQFF. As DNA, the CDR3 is TGTGCCACCAGCGGAGACGAGGGGGGATACCCCTACAATGAGCAGTTCTTC.

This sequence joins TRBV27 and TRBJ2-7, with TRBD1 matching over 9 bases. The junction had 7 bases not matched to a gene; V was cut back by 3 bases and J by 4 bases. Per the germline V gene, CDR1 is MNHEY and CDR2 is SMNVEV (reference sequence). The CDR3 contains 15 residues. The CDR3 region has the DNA TGTGCCAGCAGTTTTGGACAGGGGAGGGAATACGAGCAGTACTTC. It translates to CASSFGQGREYEQYF.

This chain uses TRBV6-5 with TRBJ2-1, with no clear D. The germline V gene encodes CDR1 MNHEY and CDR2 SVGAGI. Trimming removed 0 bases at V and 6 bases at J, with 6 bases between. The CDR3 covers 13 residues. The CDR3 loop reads CASSYSATNEQFF. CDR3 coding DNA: TGTGCCAGCAGTTACTCGGCCACCAATGAGCAGTTCTTC.

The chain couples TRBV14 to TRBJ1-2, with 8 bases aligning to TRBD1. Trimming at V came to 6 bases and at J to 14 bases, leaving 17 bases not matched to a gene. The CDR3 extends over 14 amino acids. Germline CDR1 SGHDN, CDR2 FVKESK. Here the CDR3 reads CASSLDRVNAAQTF. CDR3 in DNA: TGTGCCAGCAGTCTGGACAGGGTCAACGCGGCGCAGACCTTC.

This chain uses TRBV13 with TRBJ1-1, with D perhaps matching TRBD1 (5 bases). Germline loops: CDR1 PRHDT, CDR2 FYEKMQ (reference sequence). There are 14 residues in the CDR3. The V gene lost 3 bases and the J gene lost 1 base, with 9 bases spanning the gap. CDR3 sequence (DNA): TGTGCCAGCAGCTTGACAGCTGCGAACACTGAAGCTTTCTTT. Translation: CASSLTAANTEAFF.

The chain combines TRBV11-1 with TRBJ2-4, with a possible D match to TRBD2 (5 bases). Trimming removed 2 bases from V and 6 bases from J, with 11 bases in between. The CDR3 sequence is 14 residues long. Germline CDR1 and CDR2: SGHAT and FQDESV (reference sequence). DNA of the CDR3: TGTGCCAGCAGCTTACACAGCGAGGGAAACATTCAGTACTTC. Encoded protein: CASSLHSEGNIQYF.

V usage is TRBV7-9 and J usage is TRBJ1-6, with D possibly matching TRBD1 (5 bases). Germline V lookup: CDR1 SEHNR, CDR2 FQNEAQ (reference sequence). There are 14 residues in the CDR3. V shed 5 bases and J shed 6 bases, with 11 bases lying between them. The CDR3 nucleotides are TGTGCCAGCAGCACCGGGACCTCTAATTCACCCCTCCACTTT. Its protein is CASSTGTSNSPLHF. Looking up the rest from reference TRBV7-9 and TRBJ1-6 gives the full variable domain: DTGVSQNPRHKITKRGQNVTFRCDPISEHNRLYWYRQTLGQGPEFLTYFQNEAQLEKSRLLSDRFSAERPKGSFSTLEIQRTEQGDSAMYLCASSTGTSNSPLHFGNGTRLTVT.

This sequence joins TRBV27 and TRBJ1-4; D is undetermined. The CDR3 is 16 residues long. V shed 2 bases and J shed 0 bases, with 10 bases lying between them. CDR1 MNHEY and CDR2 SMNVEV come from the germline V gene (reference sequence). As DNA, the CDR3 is TGTGCCAGCAGTTTACGGTTTCGGGCAACTAATGAAAAACTGTTTTTT. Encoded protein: CASSLRFRATNEKLFF.

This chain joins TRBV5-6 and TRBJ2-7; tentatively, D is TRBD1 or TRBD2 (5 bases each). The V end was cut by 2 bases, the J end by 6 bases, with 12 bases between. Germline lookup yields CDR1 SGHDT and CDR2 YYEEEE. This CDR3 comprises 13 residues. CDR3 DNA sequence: TGTGCCAGCAGCTTTGCTACAGGAGGCGAGCAGTACTTC. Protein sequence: CASSFATGGEQYF.

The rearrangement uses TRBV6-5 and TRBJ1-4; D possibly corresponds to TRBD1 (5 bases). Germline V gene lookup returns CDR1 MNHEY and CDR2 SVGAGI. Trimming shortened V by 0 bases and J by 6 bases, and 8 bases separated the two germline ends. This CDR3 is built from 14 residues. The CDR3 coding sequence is TGTGCCAGCAGTTACTCGGAACAGGATGAAAAACTGTTTTTT. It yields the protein CASSYSEQDEKLFF.

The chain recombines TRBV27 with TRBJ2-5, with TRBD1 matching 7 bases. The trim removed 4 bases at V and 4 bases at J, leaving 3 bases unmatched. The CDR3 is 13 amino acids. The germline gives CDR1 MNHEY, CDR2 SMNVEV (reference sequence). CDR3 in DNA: TGTGCCAGCAGTTGGGGACAGTTAGAGACCCAGTACTTC. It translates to CASSWGQLETQYF.

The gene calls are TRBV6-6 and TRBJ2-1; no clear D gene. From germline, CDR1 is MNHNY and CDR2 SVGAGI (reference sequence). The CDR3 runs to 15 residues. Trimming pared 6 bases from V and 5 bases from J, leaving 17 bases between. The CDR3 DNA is TGTGCCAGCAGCCTGACTCACCCGCCCGACAATGAGCAGTTCTTC. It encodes CASSLTHPPDNEQFF.

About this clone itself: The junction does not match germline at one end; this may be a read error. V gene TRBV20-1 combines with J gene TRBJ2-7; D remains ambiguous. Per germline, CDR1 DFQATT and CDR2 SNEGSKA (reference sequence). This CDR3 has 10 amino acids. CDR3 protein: CSARDSGYIF. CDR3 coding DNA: TGCAGTGCTAGAGATTCCGGATACATCTTC.

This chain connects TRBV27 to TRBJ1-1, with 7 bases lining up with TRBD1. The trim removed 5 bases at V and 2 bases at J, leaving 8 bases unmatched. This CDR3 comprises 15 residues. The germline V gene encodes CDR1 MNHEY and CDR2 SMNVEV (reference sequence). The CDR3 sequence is CASSTGALHNTEAFF. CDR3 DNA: TGTGCCAGCAGTACAGGGGCTCTACATAACACTGAAGCTTTCTTT.

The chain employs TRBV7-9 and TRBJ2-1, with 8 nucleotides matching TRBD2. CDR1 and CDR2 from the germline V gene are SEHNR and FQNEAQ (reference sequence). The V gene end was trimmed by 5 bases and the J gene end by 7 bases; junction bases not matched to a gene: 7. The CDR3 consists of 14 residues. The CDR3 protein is CASSPGAGGNEQFF. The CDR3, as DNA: TGTGCCAGCAGCCCAGGGGCGGGGGGAAATGAGCAGTTCTTC.

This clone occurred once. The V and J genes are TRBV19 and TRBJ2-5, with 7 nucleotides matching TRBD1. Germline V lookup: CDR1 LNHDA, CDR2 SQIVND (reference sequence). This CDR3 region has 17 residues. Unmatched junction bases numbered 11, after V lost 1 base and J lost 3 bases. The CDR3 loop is CASSIGPPGTAEETQYF. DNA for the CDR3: TGTGCCAGTAGTATAGGCCCACCCGGGACAGCGGAAGAGACCCAGTACTTC. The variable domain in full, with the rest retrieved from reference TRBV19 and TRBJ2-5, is DGGITQSPKYLFRKEGQNVTLSCEQNLNHDAMYWYRQDPGQGLRLIYYSQIVNDFQKGDIAEGYSVSREKKESFPLTVTSAQKNPTAFYLCASSIGPPGTAEETQYFGPGTRLLVL.